This T cell receptor beta chain originates from a study of CD8 T cells in ankylosing spondylitis. Overall study results and limits: Blood of patients with ankylosing spondylitis appeared to be characterized by a TCR beta motif of several highly homologous variants.

With respect to this clonotype: As yet, its antigen is unknown.

The V and J ends lost 4 bases and 5 bases, in that order; junction bases with no gene match: 7. The length of the CDR3 is 14 residues. Per the germline V gene, CDR1 is SGHRS and CDR2 is YFSETQ. MiXCR was run by TCRdb on the 5' RACE reads, yielding one entry per CDR3 protein. The data contain about 130,000 distinct CDR3 sequences, roughly an eighth of them singletons. This chain links TRBV5-1 with TRBJ1-2; 8 bases align to TRBD1. Material: blood, either unsorted or a sorted T cell fraction (not recorded which). The TCR sequence derives from a female donor with ankylosing spondylitis or in good health (not recorded which). The CDR3 sequence: CASSTGQGPYGYTF. CDR3 nucleotides: TGCGCCAGCAGCACAGGACAGGGTCCTTATGGCTACACCTTC. The whole variable domain, filled in from reference TRBV5-1 and TRBJ1-2, reads KAGVTQTPRYLIKTRGQQVTLSCSPISGHRSVSWYQQTPGQGLQFLFEYFSETQRNKGNFPGRFSGRQFSNSRSEMNVSTLELGDSALYLCASSTGQGPYGYTFGSGTRLTVV.